What follows are 3 T cell receptor beta chains derived from one specimen sequenced in a study of blood T cells in healthy people across ages. Sample-barcoded 5' priming and a J-beta primer mix drove a second PCR of roughly 6 to 12 cycles. TCRdb called the 5' RACE reads again in MiXCR, with one record for every CDR3 protein. The profile shows over 1,500,000 distinct CDR3 sequences, around half of them singletons. The sequenced sample was blood. Receptor source: a woman between 35 and 50 years old in good health.

The chain joins TRBV28 to TRBJ2-4; D is undetermined. Germline V lookup: CDR1 MDHEN, CDR2 SYDVKM. V shed 4 bases and J shed 7 bases, with 11 bases lying between them. The CDR3 covers 13 residues. The CDR3, as DNA: TGTGCCAGCAGTTCCCCTCCCCTCAACATTCAGTACTTC. It encodes CASSSPPLNIQYF.

This chain uses TRBV28 with TRBJ1-2; D might be TRBD1 (6 bases). With 10 bases removed from V and 6 bases from J, the gap between germline ends came to 18 bases. CDR3 length equals 13 residues. Germline CDR1 reads MDHEN; CDR2 reads SYDVKM. In DNA, the CDR3 is TGTGCCATGTCCCCCGGGGGCGACCATGGCTACACCTTC. Translating it yields CAMSPGGDHGYTF.

The chain couples TRBV7-2 to TRBJ2-1; D may be TRBD1 or TRBD2 (5 bases each). The J call may be in error: the DNA end matches TRBJ2-7 better. The CDR3 has 16 residues. From germline, CDR1 is SGHTA and CDR2 FQGNSA. The chain's CDR3 is CASSFPIGTSNNEQYF. CDR3 in DNA: TGTGCCAGCAGCTTCCCGATCGGGACCTCTAACAATGAGCAGTACTTC.